This T cell receptor beta chain comes out of a study of shared clonotypes between healthy human individuals. The protocol was immunoSEQ multiplex PCR, while the TCRdb copy is restricted to in-frame clones and leaves out a portion. The table lists around 750,000 clones, approximately 74% of them singletons, with less than 2% in the top ten. Study-level findings and limits: Blood was the sole source, and tissue repertoires probably differ.

Turning to this clone: What it recognizes is unknown.

Naive CD4+ cells were CD45RA-selected; the remaining cells were memory. Germline V gene lookup returns CDR1 SNHLY and CDR2 FYNNEI. The V and J ends lost 8 bases and 4 bases respectively, with 11 bases between them. The CDR3 extends over 13 amino acids. Sequencing used memory CD4+ T cells sorted from blood. Regarding subset: CD45RA-negative fraction. The sequence was obtained from a woman between 25 and 40 years old in good health. The V and J genes are TRBV2 and TRBJ2-2, with TRBD2 as a possible D gene (5 bases). CDR3 nucleotide sequence: TGTGCCAGCTCCGTGCGGGCCACCGGGGAGCTGTTTTTT. Its translation is CASSVRATGELFF. Complete variable domain (other parts from reference TRBV2 and TRBJ2-2): EPEVTQTPSHQVTQMGQEVILRCVPISNHLYFYWYRQILGQKVEFLVSFYNNEISEKSEIFDDQFSVERPDGSNFTLKIRSTKLEDSAMYFCASSVRATGELFFGEGSRLTVL.